This T cell receptor (beta chain) was retrieved from a study of blood T cell repertoires in COVID-19. Study as a whole: Sample material is recorded as cDNA or gDNA derived from T cells, B-cell-depleted T cells, or PBMCs.

CDR3 length equals 13 residues. The ends lost 6 bases at V and 8 bases at J; junction bases unmatched: 7. Sequencing used immunoSEQ multiplex PCR; TCRdb keeps in-frame clones, though not all of them. The table has 200,000 to 250,000 clones, approximately 84% seen once. In terms of age and location, participants ranged from roughly 18 to 90 years and lived in approximately 24 US areas. Each recovered donor of Cohort 3 presented with two negative PCRs, clearance, or symptom resolution. The V and J genes are TRBV12-3 or TRBV12-4 and TRBJ2-1, with 7 bases aligning to TRBD1. Sequenced: PBMCs or T cells enriched from blood (not recorded which). The receptor was isolated from a man aged 60-69 years who had recovered from COVID-19. In DNA form, the CDR3 reads TGTGCCAGCAGGACGACAGGGAACGATGAGCAGTTCTTC. It translates to CASRTTGNDEQFF.